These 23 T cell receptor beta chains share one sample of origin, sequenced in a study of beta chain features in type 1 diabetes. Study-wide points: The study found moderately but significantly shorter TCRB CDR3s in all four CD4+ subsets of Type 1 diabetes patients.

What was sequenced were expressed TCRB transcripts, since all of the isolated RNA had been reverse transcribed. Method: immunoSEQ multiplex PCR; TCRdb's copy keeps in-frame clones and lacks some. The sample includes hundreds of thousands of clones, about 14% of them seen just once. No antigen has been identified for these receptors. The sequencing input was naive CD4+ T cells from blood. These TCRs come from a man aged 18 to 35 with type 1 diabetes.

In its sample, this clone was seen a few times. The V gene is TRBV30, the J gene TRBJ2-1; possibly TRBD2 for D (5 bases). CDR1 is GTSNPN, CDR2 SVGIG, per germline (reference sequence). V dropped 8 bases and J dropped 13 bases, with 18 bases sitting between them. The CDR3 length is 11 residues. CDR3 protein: CATEAGSLQFF. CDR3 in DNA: TGTGCCACTGAGGCGGGCTCCTTACAGTTCTTC.

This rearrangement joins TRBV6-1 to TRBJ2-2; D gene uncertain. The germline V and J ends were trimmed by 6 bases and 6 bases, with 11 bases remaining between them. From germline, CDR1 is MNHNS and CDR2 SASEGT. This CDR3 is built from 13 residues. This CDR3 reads CASSPVEAGELFF. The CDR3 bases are TGTGCCAGCAGCCCAGTCGAAGCCGGGGAGCTGTTTTTT.

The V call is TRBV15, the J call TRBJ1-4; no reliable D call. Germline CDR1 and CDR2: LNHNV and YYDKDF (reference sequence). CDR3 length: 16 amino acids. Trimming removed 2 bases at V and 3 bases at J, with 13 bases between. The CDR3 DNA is TGTGCCACCAGCAGACCACTCAGCCCTTCTAATGAAAAACTGTTTTTT. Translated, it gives CATSRPLSPSNEKLFF.

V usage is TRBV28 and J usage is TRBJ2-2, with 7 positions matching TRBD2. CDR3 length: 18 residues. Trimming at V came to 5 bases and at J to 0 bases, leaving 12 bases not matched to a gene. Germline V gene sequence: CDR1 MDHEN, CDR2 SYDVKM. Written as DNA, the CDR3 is TGTGCCAGCAGTCCCCTGGGCCGGGGGGTTGCGAACACCGGGGAGCTGTTTTTT. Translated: CASSPLGRGVANTGELFF. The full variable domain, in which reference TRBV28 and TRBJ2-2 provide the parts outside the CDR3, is DVKVTQSSRYLVKRTGEKVFLECVQDMDHENMFWYRQDPGLGLRLIYFSYDVKMKEKGDIPEGYSVSREKKERFSLILESASTNQTSMYLCASSPLGRGVANTGELFFGEGSRLTVL.

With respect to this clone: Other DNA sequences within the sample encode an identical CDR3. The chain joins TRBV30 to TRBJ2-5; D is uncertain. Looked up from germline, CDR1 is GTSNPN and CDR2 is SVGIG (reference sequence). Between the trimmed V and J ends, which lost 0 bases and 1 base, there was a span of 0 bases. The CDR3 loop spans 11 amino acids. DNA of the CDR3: TGTGCCTGGAGTGTCCAAGAGACCCAGTACTTC. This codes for CAWSVQETQYF.

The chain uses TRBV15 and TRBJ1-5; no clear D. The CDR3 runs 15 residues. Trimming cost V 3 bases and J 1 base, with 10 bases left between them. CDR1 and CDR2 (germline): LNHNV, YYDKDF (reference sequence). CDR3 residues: CATSRHSSSNQPQHF. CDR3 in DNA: TGTGCCACCAGCAGGCACAGCTCGAGCAATCAGCCCCAGCATTTT.

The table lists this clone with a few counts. CDR3 protein: CASSREQGAGETQYF. DNA for the CDR3: TGCGCCAGCAGCCGAGAACAGGGGGCCGGAGAGACCCAGTACTTC. The V gene is TRBV4-1, the J gene TRBJ2-5, with 9 bases identical to TRBD1. The CDR3 covers 15 residues. V lost 4 bases and J lost 4; bases outside the gene matches: 7. CDR1 is MGHRA, CDR2 YSYEKL, per germline.

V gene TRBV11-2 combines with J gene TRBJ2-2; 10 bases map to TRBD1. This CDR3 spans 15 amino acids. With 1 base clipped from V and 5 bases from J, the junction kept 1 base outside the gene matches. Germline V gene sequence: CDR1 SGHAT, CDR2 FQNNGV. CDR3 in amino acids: CASSLVGQGTGELFF. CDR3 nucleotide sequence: TGTGCCAGCAGCTTAGTGGGACAGGGGACCGGGGAGCTGTTTTTT.

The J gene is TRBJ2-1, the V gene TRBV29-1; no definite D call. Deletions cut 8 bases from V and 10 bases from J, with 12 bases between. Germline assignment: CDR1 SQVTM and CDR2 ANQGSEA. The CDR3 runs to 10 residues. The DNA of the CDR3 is TGCAGCTCCCCCTGCATGGAGCAGTTCTTC. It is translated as CSSPCMEQFF.

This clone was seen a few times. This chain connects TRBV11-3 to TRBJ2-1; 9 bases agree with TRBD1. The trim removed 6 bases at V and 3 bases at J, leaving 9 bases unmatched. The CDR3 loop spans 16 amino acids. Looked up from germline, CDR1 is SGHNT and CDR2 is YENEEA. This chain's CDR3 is CASSPQRQGVYNEQFF. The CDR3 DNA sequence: TGTGCCAGCAGTCCTCAGAGACAGGGGGTCTACAATGAGCAGTTCTTC.

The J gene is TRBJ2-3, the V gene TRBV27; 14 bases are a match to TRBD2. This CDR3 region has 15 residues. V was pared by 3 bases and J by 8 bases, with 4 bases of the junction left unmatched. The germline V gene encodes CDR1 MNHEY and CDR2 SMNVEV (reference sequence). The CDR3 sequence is CASSLTSGGAGTQYF. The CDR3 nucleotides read TGTGCCAGCAGTTTGACTAGCGGGGGGGCAGGTACGCAGTATTTT.

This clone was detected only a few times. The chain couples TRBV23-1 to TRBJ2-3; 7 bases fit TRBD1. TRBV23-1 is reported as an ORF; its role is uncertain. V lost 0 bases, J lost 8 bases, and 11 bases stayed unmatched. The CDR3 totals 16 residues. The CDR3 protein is CASSQSVGQLVPTQYF. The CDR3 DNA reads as TGCGCCAGCAGTCAATCGGTGGGACAGTTGGTTCCTACGCAGTATTTT.

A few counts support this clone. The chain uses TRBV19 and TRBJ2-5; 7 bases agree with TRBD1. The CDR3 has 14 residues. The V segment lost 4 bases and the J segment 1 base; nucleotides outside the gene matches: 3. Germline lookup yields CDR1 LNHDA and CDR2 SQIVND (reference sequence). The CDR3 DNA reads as TGTGCCAGTAGTACGGGACAGATCCAAGAGACCCAGTACTTC. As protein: CASSTGQIQETQYF.

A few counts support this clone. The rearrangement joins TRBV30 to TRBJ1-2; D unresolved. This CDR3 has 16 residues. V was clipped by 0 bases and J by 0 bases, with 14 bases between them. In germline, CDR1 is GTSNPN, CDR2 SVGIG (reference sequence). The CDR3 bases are TGTGCCTGGAGTGTTACACTCCAACCCTCTAACTATGGCTACACCTTC. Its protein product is CAWSVTLQPSNYGYTF.

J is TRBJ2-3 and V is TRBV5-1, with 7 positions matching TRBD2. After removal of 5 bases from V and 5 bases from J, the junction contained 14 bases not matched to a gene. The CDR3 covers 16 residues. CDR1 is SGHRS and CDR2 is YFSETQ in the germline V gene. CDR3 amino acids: CASSPGGGSPGDTQYF. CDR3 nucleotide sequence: TGCGCCAGCAGTCCGGGAGGCGGATCTCCGGGAGATACGCAGTATTTT.

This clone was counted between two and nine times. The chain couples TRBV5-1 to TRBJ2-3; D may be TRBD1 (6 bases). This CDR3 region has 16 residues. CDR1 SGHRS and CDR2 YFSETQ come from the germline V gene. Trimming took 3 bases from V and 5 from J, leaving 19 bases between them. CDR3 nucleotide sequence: TGCGCCAGCAGCTATAATTCTGGACAGTTGGGAGATACGCAGTATTTT. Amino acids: CASSYNSGQLGDTQYF.

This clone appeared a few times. CDR3 loop: CAWSVLSGNTGELFF. CDR3 nucleotide sequence: TGTGCCTGGAGTGTACTTTCAGGGAACACCGGGGAGCTGTTTTTT. This chain links TRBV30 with TRBJ2-2; no clear D gene. The CDR3 length is 15 residues. The V gene lost 0 bases and the J gene lost 1 base, with 9 bases spanning the gap. Germline V gene data show CDR1 as GTSNPN and CDR2 as SVGIG (reference sequence).

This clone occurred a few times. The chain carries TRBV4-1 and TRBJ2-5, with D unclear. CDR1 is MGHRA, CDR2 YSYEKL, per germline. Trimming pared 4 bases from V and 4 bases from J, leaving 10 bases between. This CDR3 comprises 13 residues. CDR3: CASSLTWGETQYF. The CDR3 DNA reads TGCGCCAGCAGCCTTACGTGGGGAGAGACCCAGTACTTC.

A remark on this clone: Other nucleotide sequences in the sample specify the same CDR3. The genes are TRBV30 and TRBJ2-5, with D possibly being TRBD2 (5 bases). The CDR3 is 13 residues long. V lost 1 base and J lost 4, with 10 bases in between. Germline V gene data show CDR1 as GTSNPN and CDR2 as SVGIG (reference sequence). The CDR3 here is CAWSGLAGETQYF. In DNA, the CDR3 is TGTGCCTGGAGTGGACTTGCGGGAGAGACCCAGTACTTC. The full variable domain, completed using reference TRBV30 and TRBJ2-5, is SQTIHQWPATLVQPVGSPLSLECTVEGTSNPNLYWYRQAAGRGLQLLFYSVGIGQISSEVPQNLSASRPQDRQFILSSKKLLLSDSGFYLCAWSGLAGETQYFGPGTRLLVL.

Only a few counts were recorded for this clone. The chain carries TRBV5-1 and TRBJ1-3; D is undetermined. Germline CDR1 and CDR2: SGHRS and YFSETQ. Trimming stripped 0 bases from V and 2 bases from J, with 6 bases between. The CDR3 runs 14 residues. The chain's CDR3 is CASSLGTAGNTIYF. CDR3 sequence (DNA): TGCGCCAGCAGCTTGGGGACCGCTGGAAACACCATATATTTT.

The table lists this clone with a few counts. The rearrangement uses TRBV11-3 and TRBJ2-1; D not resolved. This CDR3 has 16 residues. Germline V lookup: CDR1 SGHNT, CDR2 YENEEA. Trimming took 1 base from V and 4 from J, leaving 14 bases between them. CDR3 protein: CASSLGHGQAYNEQFF. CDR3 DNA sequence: TGTGCCAGCAGCTTAGGGCACGGGCAGGCTTACAATGAGCAGTTCTTC.

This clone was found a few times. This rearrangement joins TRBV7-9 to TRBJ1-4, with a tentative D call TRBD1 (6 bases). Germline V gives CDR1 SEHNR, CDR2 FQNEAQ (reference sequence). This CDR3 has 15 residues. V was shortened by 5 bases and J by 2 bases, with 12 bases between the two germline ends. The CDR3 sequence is CASSRTGWTNEKLFF. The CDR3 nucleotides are TGTGCCAGCAGCCGAACAGGGTGGACTAATGAAAAACTGTTTTTT.

The chain's CDR3 is CASSLGLAGETDTQYF. The CDR3 nucleotides read TGTGCCAGCAGCCTGGGACTAGCGGGGGAGACAGATACGCAGTATTTT. The rearrangement uses TRBV28 and TRBJ2-3; TRBD2 agrees at 14 bases. CDR3 size: 16 residues. The V and J ends lost 6 bases and 3 bases, in that order; junction bases with no gene match: 5. Germline V gene lookup returns CDR1 MDHEN and CDR2 SYDVKM.